This T cell receptor (beta chain) was profiled in a study of CD8+ T cells in alopecia areata. Study context: It was oral tofacitinib, at 5 to 10 mg twice daily, that treated patients received. Study-wide results and caveats: Numerous clones, expanded in lesions, remained in scalp and blood during tofacitinib.

As for this clone: What it binds is unknown. One end of the junction does not line up with germline, which may come from a read error. This sample includes further DNA sequences coding for the same CDR3.

Germline assignment: CDR1 SQVTM and CDR2 ANQGSEA. The CDR3 extends over 11 amino acids. RNA extraction was followed by reverse transcription into cDNA, which acted as the sequencing template. Assay used: immunoSEQ multiplex PCR; TCRdb lists only in-frame clones, some missing. Of 93,000 or so clones in the sample, 80% to 90% were seen once. Specified treatment: oral pan-JAK inhibitor, 5-10 mg twice daily. The chain employs TRBV29-1 and TRBJ1-1; D unresolved. The source of this sequence is a human donor with alopecia areata. The specimen was CD8+ T cells sorted from blood, collected between weeks 30 and 35, from a patient treated with tofacitinib. In DNA form, the CDR3 reads TGCAGTGTTGTATCGGACACTGAAGCTTTCTTT. This sequence encodes CSVVSDTEAFF.